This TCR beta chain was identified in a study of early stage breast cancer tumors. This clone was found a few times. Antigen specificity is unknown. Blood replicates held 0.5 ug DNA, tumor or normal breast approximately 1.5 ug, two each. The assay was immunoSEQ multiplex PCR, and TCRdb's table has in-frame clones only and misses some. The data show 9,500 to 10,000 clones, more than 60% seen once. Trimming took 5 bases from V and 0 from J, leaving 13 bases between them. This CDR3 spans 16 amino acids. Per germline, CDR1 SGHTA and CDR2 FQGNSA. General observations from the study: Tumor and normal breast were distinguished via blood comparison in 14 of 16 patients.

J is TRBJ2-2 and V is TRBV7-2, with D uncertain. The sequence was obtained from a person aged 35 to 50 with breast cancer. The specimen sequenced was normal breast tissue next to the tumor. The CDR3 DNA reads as TGTGCCAGCAGCCCCTCCGGGCGCGCGAACACCGGGGAGCTGTTTTTT. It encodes CASSPSGRANTGELFF.